This record looks at one T cell receptor beta chain sequence and its context. The antigen is not known. Described treatment: oral pan-JAK inhibitor, 5-10 mg twice daily. The investigators collected lesional scalp punch biopsies and peripheral blood from alopecia areata patients. Extraction and reverse transcription of RNA yielded cDNA as the sequencing template. Profiled with immunoSEQ multiplex PCR; TCRdb holds only in-frame clones, not every one. This sample has fewer than 100,000 clones; more than 55% occur once, and the top ten carry roughly a sixth. This sample stems from a study of CD8+ T cells in alopecia areata. Turning to the study itself: Tofacitinib continued for 6 to 18 months and was then withheld for 6 months. Findings and limits, study-wide: The study found higher clonality in lesional than normal scalp, especially in alopecia totalis/universalis.

V gave up 4 bases and J gave up 3 bases, with 10 bases separating them. CDR3 length equals 13 residues. Looked up from germline, CDR1 is SQVTM and CDR2 is ANQGSEA. The sequencing used CD8+ T cells sorted from blood, collected at week 4, from a patient treated with tofacitinib. The chain employs TRBV29-1 and TRBJ2-4; possibly TRBD2 for D (5 bases). This clonotype was obtained from a human donor with alopecia areata. The CDR3 nucleotides read TGCAGCGTTGCGGACTCCAACAAAAACATTCAGTACTTC. Amino acids: CSVADSNKNIQYF.